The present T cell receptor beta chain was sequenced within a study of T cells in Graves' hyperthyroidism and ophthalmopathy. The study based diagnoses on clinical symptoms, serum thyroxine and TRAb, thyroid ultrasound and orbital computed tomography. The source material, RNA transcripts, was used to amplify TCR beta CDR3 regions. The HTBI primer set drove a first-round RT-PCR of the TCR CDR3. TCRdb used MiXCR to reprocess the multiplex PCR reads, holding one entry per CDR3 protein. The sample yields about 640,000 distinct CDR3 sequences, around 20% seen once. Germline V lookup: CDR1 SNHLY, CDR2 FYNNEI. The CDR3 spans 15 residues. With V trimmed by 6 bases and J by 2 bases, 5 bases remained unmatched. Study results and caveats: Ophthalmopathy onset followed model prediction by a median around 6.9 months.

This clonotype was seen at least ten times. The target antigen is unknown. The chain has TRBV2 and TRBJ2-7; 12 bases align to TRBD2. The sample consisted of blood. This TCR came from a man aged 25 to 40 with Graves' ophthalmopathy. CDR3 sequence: CASRTTSGRTYEQYF. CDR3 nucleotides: TGTGCCAGCAGAACTACTAGCGGGAGGACCTACGAGCAGTACTTC. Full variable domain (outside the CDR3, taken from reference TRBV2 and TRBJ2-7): EPEVTQTPSHQVTQMGQEVILRCVPISNHLYFYWYRQILGQKVEFLVSFYNNEISEKSEIFDDQFSVERPDGSNFTLKIRSTKLEDSAMYFCASRTTSGRTYEQYFGPGTRLTVT.